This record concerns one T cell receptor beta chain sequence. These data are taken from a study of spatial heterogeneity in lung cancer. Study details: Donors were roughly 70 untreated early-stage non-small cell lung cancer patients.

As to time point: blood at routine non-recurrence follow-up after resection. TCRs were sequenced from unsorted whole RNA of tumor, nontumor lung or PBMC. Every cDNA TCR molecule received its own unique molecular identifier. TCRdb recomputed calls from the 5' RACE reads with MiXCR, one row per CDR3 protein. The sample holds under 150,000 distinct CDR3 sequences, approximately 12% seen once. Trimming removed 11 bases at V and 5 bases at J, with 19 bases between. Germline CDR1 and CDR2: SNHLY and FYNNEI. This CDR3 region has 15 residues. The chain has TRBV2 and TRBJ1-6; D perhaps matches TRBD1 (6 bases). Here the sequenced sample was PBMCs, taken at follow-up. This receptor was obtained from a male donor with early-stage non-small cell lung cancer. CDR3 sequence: CAGGQGPWNNSPLHF. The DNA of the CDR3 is TGTGCCGGAGGGCAGGGGCCTTGGAATAATTCACCCCTCCACTTT.